The subject of this entry is one T cell receptor (beta chain). What it binds is unknown. One junction end disagrees with the germline gene, perhaps due to a read error. CDR1 and CDR2 from the germline V gene are SEHNR and FQNEAQ (reference sequence). There are 14 residues in the CDR3. The data are from a study of PD-1 blockade in classical Hodgkin lymphoma. Study-level points and caveats: Underlying causes for the observed repertoire differences were not defined, possibly disease activity or prior therapy.

This sample's time point: newly diagnosed, previously untreated cHL patient sample. Data came from immunoSEQ multiplex PCR; TCRdb stores just in-frame clones and leaves some out. The sample yields 45,000 or so clones, around 90% seen once. This TCR was recovered from a human donor with classical Hodgkin lymphoma. Sequencing input: peripheral blood mononuclear cells (PBMCs). The chain has TRBV7-9 and TRBJ2-7, with 10 bases fitting TRBD2. CDR3 region: CASSLGSGRPHAVF. CDR3 nucleotide sequence: TGTGCCAGCAGCTTAGGTAGCGGGAGGCCCCACGCCGTCTTC.